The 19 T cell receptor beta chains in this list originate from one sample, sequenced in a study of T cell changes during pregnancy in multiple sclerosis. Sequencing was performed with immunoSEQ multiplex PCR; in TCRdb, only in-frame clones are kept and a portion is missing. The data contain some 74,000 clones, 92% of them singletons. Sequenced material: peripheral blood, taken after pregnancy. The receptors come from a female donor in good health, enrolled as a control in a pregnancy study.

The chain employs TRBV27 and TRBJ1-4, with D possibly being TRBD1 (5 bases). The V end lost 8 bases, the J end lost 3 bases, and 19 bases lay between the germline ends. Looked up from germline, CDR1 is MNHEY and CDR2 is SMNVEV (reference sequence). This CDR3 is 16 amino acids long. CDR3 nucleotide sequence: TGTGCCAGCTACCTCGCATGGGGGGTCCCTAATGAAAAACTGTTTTTT. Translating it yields CASYLAWGVPNEKLFF.

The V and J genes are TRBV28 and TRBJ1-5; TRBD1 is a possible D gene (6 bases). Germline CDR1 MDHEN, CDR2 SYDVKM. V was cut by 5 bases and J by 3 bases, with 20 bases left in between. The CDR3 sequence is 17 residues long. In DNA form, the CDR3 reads TGTGCCAGCAGTCCGGGGGGCCTCGGACGAACCAATCAGCCCCAGCATTTT. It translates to CASSPGGLGRTNQPQHF.

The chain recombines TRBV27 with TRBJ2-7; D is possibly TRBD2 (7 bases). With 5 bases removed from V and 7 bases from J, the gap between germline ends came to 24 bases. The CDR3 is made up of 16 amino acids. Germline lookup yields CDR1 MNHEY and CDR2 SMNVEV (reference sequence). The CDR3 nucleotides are TGTGCCAGCAGTACCTCCAGGGCGGGTAGGGGGGGGGAGCAGTACTTC. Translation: CASSTSRAGRGGEQYF.

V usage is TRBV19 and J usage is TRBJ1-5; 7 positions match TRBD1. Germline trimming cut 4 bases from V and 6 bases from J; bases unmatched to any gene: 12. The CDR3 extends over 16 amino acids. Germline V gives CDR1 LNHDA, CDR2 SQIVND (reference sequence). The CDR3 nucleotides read TGTGCCAGTAGTACCTTATTAGGGACAGCTCTTCAGCCCCAGCATTTT. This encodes CASSTLLGTALQPQHF.

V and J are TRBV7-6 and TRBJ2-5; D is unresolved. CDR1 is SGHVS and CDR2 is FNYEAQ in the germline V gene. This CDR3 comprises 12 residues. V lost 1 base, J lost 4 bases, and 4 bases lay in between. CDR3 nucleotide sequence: TGTGCCAGCAGCTTAGATCGAGAGACCCAGTACTTC. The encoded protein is CASSLDRETQYF.

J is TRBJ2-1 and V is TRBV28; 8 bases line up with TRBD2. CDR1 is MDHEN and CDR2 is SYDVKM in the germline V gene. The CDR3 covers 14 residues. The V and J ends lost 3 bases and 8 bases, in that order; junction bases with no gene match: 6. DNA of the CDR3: TGTGCCAGCAGTTTTGTTAGCGGGACCGATGAGCAGTTCTTC. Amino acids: CASSFVSGTDEQFF. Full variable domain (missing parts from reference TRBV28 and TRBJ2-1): DVKVTQSSRYLVKRTGEKVFLECVQDMDHENMFWYRQDPGLGLRLIYFSYDVKMKEKGDIPEGYSVSREKKERFSLILESASTNQTSMYLCASSFVSGTDEQFFGPGTRLTVL.

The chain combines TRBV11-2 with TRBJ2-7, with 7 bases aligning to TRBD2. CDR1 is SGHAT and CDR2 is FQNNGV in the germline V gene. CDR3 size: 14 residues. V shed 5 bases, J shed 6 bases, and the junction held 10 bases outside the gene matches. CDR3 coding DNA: TGTGCCAGCAGCGAAGCCGGGACTAAAACCGAGCAGTACTTC. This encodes CASSEAGTKTEQYF.

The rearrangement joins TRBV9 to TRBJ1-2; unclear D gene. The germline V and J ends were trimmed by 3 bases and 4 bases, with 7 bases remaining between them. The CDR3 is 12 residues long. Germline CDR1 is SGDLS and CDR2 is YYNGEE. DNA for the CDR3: TGTGCCAGCAGCGCTGACACCTATGGCTACACCTTC. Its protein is CASSADTYGYTF.

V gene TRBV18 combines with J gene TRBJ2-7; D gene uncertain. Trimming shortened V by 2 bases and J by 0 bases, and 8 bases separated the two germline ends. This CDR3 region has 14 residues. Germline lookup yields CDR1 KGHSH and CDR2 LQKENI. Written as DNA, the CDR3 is TGTGCCAGCTCACCAGACACCCTCTCCTACGAGCAGTACTTC. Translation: CASSPDTLSYEQYF.

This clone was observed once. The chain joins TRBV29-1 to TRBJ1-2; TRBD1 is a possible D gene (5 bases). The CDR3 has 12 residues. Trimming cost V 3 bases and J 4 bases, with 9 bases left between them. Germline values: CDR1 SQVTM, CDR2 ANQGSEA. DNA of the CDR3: TGCAGCGTTGAGGGCGACAGCTATGGCTACACCTTC. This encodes CSVEGDSYGYTF.

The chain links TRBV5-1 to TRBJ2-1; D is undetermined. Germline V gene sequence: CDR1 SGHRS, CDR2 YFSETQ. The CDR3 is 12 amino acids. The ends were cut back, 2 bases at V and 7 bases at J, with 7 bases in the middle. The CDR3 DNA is TGCGCCAGCAGCTTAATTCGGAATGAGCAGTTCTTC. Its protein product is CASSLIRNEQFF.

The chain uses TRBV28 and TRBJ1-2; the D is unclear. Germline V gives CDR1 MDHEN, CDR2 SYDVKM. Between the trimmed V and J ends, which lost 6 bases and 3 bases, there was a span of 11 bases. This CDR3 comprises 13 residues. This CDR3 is CASSIPGYYGYTF. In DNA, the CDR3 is TGTGCCAGCAGCATTCCGGGGTACTATGGCTACACCTTC.

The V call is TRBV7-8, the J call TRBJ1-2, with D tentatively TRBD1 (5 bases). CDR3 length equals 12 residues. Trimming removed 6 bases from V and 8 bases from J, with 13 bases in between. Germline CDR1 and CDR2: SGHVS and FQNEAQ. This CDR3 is CASRYGTDGYTF. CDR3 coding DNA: TGTGCCAGCAGATACGGGACTGACGGCTACACCTTC.

For the CDR3, the DNA is TGTGCCATCATGCCCGACAGCCCTACAGATACGCAGTATTTT. The encoded protein is CAIMPDSPTDTQYF. The V call is TRBV10-3, the J call TRBJ2-3; a possible D gene is TRBD1 (5 bases). V shed 7 bases and J shed 3 bases, with 14 bases lying between them. Germline lookup yields CDR1 ENHRY and CDR2 SYGVKD. The CDR3 is 14 amino acids.

The CDR3 nucleotides are TGTGCCAGCAGCTATACTAACCCCGACGGTTCCTACGAGCAGTACTTC. Translated: CASSYTNPDGSYEQYF. The chain couples TRBV28 to TRBJ2-7; no clear D gene. There are 16 residues in the CDR3. From germline, CDR1 is MDHEN and CDR2 SYDVKM. V was shortened by 6 bases and J by 1 base, with 19 bases between the two germline ends.

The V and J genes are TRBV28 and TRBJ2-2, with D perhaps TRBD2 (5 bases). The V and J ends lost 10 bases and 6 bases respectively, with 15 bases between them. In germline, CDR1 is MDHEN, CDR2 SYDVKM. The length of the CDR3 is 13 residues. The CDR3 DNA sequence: TGTGCCACCTTCGCCCCCGGGGCCGGGGAGCTGTTTTTT. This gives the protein CATFAPGAGELFF.

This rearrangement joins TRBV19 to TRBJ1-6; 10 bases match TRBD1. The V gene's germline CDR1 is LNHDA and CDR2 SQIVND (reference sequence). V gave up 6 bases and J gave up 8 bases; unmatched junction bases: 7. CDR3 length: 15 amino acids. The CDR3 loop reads CASRRGTGVDSPLHF. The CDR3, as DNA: TGTGCCAGTAGAAGAGGGACAGGGGTCGATTCACCCCTCCACTTT. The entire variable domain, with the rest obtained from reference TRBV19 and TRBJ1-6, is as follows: DGGITQSPKYLFRKEGQNVTLSCEQNLNHDAMYWYRQDPGQGLRLIYYSQIVNDFQKGDIAEGYSVSREKKESFPLTVTSAQKNPTAFYLCASRRGTGVDSPLHFGNGTRLTVT.

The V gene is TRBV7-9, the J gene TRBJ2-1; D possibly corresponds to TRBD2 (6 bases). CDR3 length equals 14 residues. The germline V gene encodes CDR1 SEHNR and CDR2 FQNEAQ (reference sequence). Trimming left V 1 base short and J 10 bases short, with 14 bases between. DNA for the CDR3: TGTGCCAGCAGCTTAGTGACTAGGTTAGCGGAGCAGTTCTTC. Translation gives CASSLVTRLAEQFF.

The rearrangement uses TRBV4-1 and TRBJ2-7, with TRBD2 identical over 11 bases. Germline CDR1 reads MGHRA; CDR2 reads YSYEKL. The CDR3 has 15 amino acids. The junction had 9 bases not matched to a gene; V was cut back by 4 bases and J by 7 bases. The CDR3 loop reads CASSPSSGGNGEQYF. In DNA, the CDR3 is TGCGCCAGCAGCCCATCTAGCGGGGGGAACGGTGAGCAGTACTTC.